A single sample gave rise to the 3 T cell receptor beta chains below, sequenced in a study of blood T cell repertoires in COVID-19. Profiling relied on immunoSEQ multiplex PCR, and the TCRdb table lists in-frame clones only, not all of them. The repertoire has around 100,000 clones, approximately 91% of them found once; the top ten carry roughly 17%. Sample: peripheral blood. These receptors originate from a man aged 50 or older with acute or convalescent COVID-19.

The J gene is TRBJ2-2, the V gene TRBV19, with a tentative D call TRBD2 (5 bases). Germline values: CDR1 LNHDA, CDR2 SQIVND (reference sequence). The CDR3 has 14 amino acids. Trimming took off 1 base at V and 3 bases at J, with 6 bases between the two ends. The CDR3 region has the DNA TGTGCCAGTAGTATAGTGGAGGACACCGGGGAGCTGTTTTTT. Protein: CASSIVEDTGELFF.

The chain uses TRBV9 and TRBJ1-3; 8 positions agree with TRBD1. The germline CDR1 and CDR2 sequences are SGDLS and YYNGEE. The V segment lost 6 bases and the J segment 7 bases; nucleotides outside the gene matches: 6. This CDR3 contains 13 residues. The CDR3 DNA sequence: TGTGCCAGCAACCAGGGGGCGGGGAACACCATATATTTT. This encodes CASNQGAGNTIYF.

CDR3 residues: CASSGLGGGGGTEAFF. The CDR3 DNA follows: TGTGCCAGCAGCGGCCTCGGCGGGGGAGGAGGCACTGAAGCTTTCTTT. V is TRBV9 and J is TRBJ1-1, with D perhaps TRBD1 (5 bases). The germline V and J ends were trimmed by 3 bases and 4 bases, with 19 bases remaining between them. This CDR3 is built from 16 residues. CDR1 is SGDLS and CDR2 is YYNGEE in the germline V gene.